Shown below are 4 T cell receptor beta chains from a single sample sequenced in a study of blood T cell repertoires in COVID-19. The assay was immunoSEQ multiplex PCR, and TCRdb's table has in-frame clones only and misses some. The sample gives about 140,000 clones, 88% of which show up once; 1.5% to 2% is in the top ten. The specimen was peripheral blood. The receptor set was obtained from a man in his 70s with acute or convalescent COVID-19.

This chain uses TRBV2 with TRBJ2-3; the D gene is possibly TRBD1 (5 bases). Germline CDR1 and CDR2: SNHLY and FYNNEI. V shed 2 bases and J shed 3 bases, with 9 bases lying between them. This CDR3 has 14 residues. CDR3: CASSEQGVTDTQYF. DNA of the CDR3: TGTGCCAGCAGTGAACAGGGTGTAACAGATACGCAGTATTTT.

The genes are TRBV27 and TRBJ1-3, with 11 nucleotides matching TRBD1. Germline assignment: CDR1 MNHEY and CDR2 SMNVEV (reference sequence). V shed 1 base, J shed 4 bases, and the junction held 9 bases outside the gene matches. This CDR3 has 18 amino acids. The CDR3 region has the DNA TGTGCCAGCAGTTTATTCGGTCCGGGACAGGGGGTCGGAAACACCATATATTTT. Translation gives CASSLFGPGQGVGNTIYF.

The rearrangement uses TRBV7-9 and TRBJ2-7, with TRBD1 matching 8 bases. V gave up 1 base and J gave up 7 bases; unmatched junction bases: 6. The CDR3 spans 14 residues. From germline, CDR1 is SEHNR and CDR2 FQNEAQ (reference sequence). CDR3 DNA sequence: TGTGCCAGCAGCTTAGTGCAGGGGGCGATGGAGCAGTACTTC. Amino acids: CASSLVQGAMEQYF.

This chain links TRBV11-3 with TRBJ1-1; no reliable D call. V was shortened by 2 bases and J by 0 bases, with 7 bases between the two germline ends. This CDR3 is built from 14 residues. Germline V CDR1 and CDR2: SGHNT, YENEEA. In nucleotides, the CDR3 is TGTGCCAGCAGCTTAACCGGGGTGAACACTGAAGCTTTCTTT. This codes for CASSLTGVNTEAFF. The variable domain in full, completed from reference TRBV11-3 and TRBJ1-1, reads EAGVVQSPRYKIIEKKQPVAFWCNPISGHNTLYWYLQNLGQGPELLIRYENEEAVDDSQLPKDRFSAERLKGVDSTLKIQPAELGDSAVYLCASSLTGVNTEAFFGQGTRLTVV.